This TCR beta chain was recorded in a study of identical twins. At least ten counts were recorded for this clonotype. Using its own MiXCR run on the 5' RACE reads, TCRdb lists one record per CDR3 protein. Of about 280,000 distinct CDR3 sequences detected, roughly 8.6% appear once; the ten largest clones hold about 2.1%. Germline V CDR1 and CDR2: SGHRS, YFSETQ. V dropped 3 bases and J dropped 2 bases, with 2 bases sitting between them. CDR3 length: 11 amino acids. These data are also associated with another study on yellow fever vaccine responses in identical twins.

J is TRBJ2-5 and V is TRBV5-1; D is unresolved. Sequencing used memory (CD45RO+) T cells sorted from blood. This receptor was identified in a woman aged 18-35 years in good health. The CDR3 here is CASSSQETQYF. The CDR3 region has the DNA TGCGCCAGCAGCTCTCAAGAGACCCAGTACTTC.